Below are 32 T cell receptor beta chains sequenced from a single sample in a study of blood T cell repertoires in COVID-19. Assay used: immunoSEQ multiplex PCR; TCRdb lists only in-frame clones, some missing. The table has around 110,000 clones, roughly 80% seen once. Material: peripheral blood. The receptor set was obtained from a man aged 25 to 45 with acute or convalescent COVID-19.

V gene TRBV6-4 combines with J gene TRBJ2-1; 9 nucleotides agree with TRBD2. The germline V gene has CDR1 MRHNA and CDR2 SNTAGT. This CDR3 is 14 amino acids long. V was clipped by 6 bases and J by 6 bases; unmatched bases: 6. The CDR3 protein is CASRQLAGINEQFF. DNA of the CDR3: TGTGCCAGCAGACAACTAGCGGGTATCAATGAGCAGTTCTTC.

The CDR3 coding sequence is TGTGCCAGCTCACCAGAGGACAGGGGGCAAAGGTGGACTAATGAAAAACTGTTTTTT. Translating gives CASSPEDRGQRWTNEKLFF. The J gene is TRBJ1-4, the V gene TRBV18; 11 bases agree with TRBD1. CDR3 length: 19 amino acids. Germline V CDR1 and CDR2: KGHSH, LQKENI. Unmatched junction bases numbered 10, after V lost 2 bases and J lost 2 bases.

In nucleotides, the CDR3 is TGTGCCAGCAGCTTGGTGCAGGGGGAAACTTTCTTT. This sequence encodes CASSLVQGETFF. J is TRBJ1-1 and V is TRBV5-8; 7 nucleotides match TRBD1. V lost 0 bases to trimming and J lost 12 bases; unmatched junction nucleotides: 5. CDR3 size: 12 residues. CDR1 is SGHTS and CDR2 is YDEGEE in the germline V gene.

This sequence joins TRBV24-1 and TRBJ2-5, with D hard to call. The V and J ends lost 4 bases and 0 bases respectively, with 5 bases between them. The CDR3 loop spans 13 amino acids. Germline CDR1 KGHDR, CDR2 SFDVKD. CDR3 sequence reads: CATSDQYQETQYF. The CDR3 coding sequence is TGTGCCACCAGTGACCAGTACCAAGAGACCCAGTACTTC.

The chain recombines TRBV29-1 with TRBJ2-3; TRBD1 is a possible D gene (5 bases). Trimming cost V 6 bases and J 11 bases, with 12 bases left between them. CDR3 size: 10 residues. Germline V gene sequence: CDR1 SQVTM, CDR2 ANQGSEA. The CDR3 here is CSVLQGGQYF. CDR3 nucleotide sequence: TGCAGCGTCCTTCAGGGCGGGCAGTATTTT.

This clone was seen only once. The rearrangement uses TRBV6-5 and TRBJ1-5; TRBD1 is a possible D gene (5 bases). Trimming left V 4 bases short and J 5 bases short, with 12 bases between. Germline lookup yields CDR1 MNHEY and CDR2 SVGAGI. The CDR3 has 14 residues. The DNA of the CDR3 is TGTGCCAGCAGTTCATCGGGGGGTCATCAGCCCCAGCATTTT. Translation gives CASSSSGGHQPQHF.

The chain employs TRBV6-1 and TRBJ1-2, with D perhaps matching TRBD1 (5 bases). Trimming cost V 0 bases and J 7 bases, with 12 bases left between them. The CDR3 has 14 amino acids. Germline lookup yields CDR1 MNHNS and CDR2 SASEGT. CDR3 region: CASSEAVQGAGYTF. The DNA for the CDR3 is TGTGCCAGCAGTGAAGCGGTCCAGGGCGCTGGCTACACCTTC.

This clone came up once. The chain couples TRBV7-2 to TRBJ2-3; D uncertain. Germline CDR1 is SGHTA and CDR2 is FQGNSA. This CDR3 has 15 residues. Trimming removed 0 bases from V and 2 bases from J, with 9 bases in between. DNA of the CDR3: TGTGCCAGCAGCTTAGCGATGGTACTCACAGATACGCAGTATTTT. As protein: CASSLAMVLTDTQYF.

CDR3 residues: CASSLDYGPRDPGEEKLFF. The CDR3 coding sequence is TGTGCCAGCAGCTTAGATTACGGTCCCCGGGACCCGGGGGAAGAAAAACTGTTTTTT. V is TRBV11-2 and J is TRBJ1-4, with D perhaps TRBD1 (5 bases). Germline V gives CDR1 SGHAT, CDR2 FQNNGV. The CDR3 has 19 residues. Trimming took 0 bases from V and 8 from J, leaving 25 bases between them.

The V and J genes are TRBV7-2 and TRBJ2-7; 10 nucleotides match TRBD2. J was trimmed by 7 bases and V by 1 base; bases with no gene match: 7. Germline values: CDR1 SGHTA, CDR2 FQGNSA. The CDR3 covers 15 residues. The CDR3 nucleotides read TGTGCCAGCAGCTTAGGGCTAGCGGGGGCGCGGGAGCAGTACTTC. Its protein is CASSLGLAGAREQYF. The full variable domain, completed using reference TRBV7-2 and TRBJ2-7, is GAGVSQSPSNKVTEKGKDVELRCDPISGHTALYWYRQSLGQGLEFLIYFQGNSAPDKSGLPSDRFSAERTGGSVSTLTIQRTQQEDSAVYLCASSLGLAGAREQYFGPGTRLTVT.

The genes are TRBV27 and TRBJ1-6; tentatively, D is TRBD1 (5 bases). V gave up 3 bases and J gave up 11 bases, with 11 bases separating them. The CDR3 spans 13 residues. Germline V gives CDR1 MNHEY, CDR2 SMNVEV (reference sequence). The CDR3, as DNA: TGTGCCAGCAGTTTGGGGGGAAAAACACCCCTCCACTTT. The encoded protein is CASSLGGKTPLHF.

This CDR3 reads CASSLELGLAGRTDTQYF. DNA for the CDR3: TGCGCCAGCAGCTTGGAGCTCGGGCTAGCGGGACGCACAGATACGCAGTATTTT. The rearrangement links TRBV5-1 to TRBJ2-3; TRBD2 matches at 9 bases. CDR3 length equals 18 residues. The V segment lost 0 bases and the J segment 1 base; nucleotides outside the gene matches: 9. Germline V gene data show CDR1 as SGHRS and CDR2 as YFSETQ.

The rearrangement links TRBV11-2 to TRBJ1-1; weak D call: TRBD1 (6 bases). The germline CDR1 and CDR2 sequences are SGHAT and FQNNGV. V was trimmed by 3 bases and J by 6 bases, leaving 11 bases between them. This CDR3 region has 13 residues. The CDR3 sequence: CASSFPTGSEAFF. The CDR3 DNA reads as TGTGCCAGCAGCTTCCCGACAGGCTCTGAAGCTTTCTTT. Using reference TRBV11-2 and TRBJ1-1 for the parts outside the CDR3, the full variable domain is EAGVAQSPRYKIIEKRQSVAFWCNPISGHATLYWYQQILGQGPKLLIQFQNNGVVDDSQLPKDRFSAERLKGVDSTLKIQPAKLEDSAVYLCASSFPTGSEAFFGQGTRLTVV.

This clone was recorded once. In DNA form, the CDR3 reads TGTGCCAGCACCACCGTTCGGGGGGCGACCTACGAGCAGTACTTC. Protein product: CASTTVRGATYEQYF. The J gene is TRBJ2-7, the V gene TRBV6-5, with D possibly being TRBD2 (7 bases). Trimming removed 7 bases from V and 2 bases from J, with 18 bases in between. The germline V gene has CDR1 MNHEY and CDR2 SVGAGI. This CDR3 is 15 amino acids long.

The V gene is TRBV5-5, the J gene TRBJ2-7; TRBD2 might be the D (6 bases). The CDR3 contains 15 residues. The V gene lost 0 bases and the J gene lost 6 bases, with 16 bases spanning the gap. From germline, CDR1 is SGHKS and CDR2 YYEKEE (reference sequence). CDR3 protein: CASSLAGGRSTEQYF. CDR3 coding DNA: TGTGCCAGCAGCTTGGCCGGGGGACGGTCGACCGAGCAGTACTTC.

This clone was observed many times. The chain employs TRBV3-1 (or the pseudogene TRBV3-2) and TRBJ2-1; 7 bases are a match to TRBD2. The CDR3 is made up of 14 amino acids. The V gene's germline CDR1 is LGHDT and CDR2 YNNKEL (reference sequence). With V trimmed by 4 bases and J by 13 bases, 13 bases remained unmatched. CDR3 nucleotides: TGTGCCAGCAGCCCTTCCCAGCGGGGTGGGGTACAGTTCTTC. The encoded protein is CASSPSQRGGVQFF.

The genes are TRBV6-5 and TRBJ1-1; 7 bases fit TRBD1. V shed 5 bases, J shed 7 bases, and the junction held 7 bases outside the gene matches. Germline V lookup: CDR1 MNHEY, CDR2 SVGAGI. CDR3 length: 13 amino acids. Written as DNA, the CDR3 is TGTGCCAGCAGTCCTCCGGGACAGTATGAAGCTTTCTTT. Protein sequence: CASSPPGQYEAFF.

V gene TRBV14 combines with J gene TRBJ2-1; 8 nucleotides align to TRBD1. J was trimmed by 9 bases and V by 6 bases; bases with no gene match: 7. The CDR3 extends over 13 amino acids. Per germline, CDR1 SGHDN and CDR2 FVKESK. Written as DNA, the CDR3 is TGTGCCAGCAGACTCCAGGGGGCTGGTGAGCAGTTCTTC. Translation: CASRLQGAGEQFF.

The CDR3 nucleotides are TGTGCCAGCAGTGCATGGGACACCCGACACTATGGCTACACCTTC. This codes for CASSAWDTRHYGYTF. J is TRBJ1-2 and V is TRBV2; weak D call: TRBD1 (6 bases). The CDR3 is 15 amino acids. CDR1 is SNHLY and CDR2 is FYNNEI in the germline V gene. The V end lost 4 bases, the J end lost 3 bases, and 15 bases lay between the germline ends.

A note on this clone: The identical CDR3 is also encoded by other nucleotide sequences in the sample. The V call is TRBV4-2, the J call TRBJ2-1, with D possibly matching TRBD2 (5 bases). Germline V gene sequence: CDR1 LGHNA, CDR2 YNFKEQ. V was cut by 0 bases and J by 3 bases, with 6 bases left in between. CDR3 size: 14 residues. CDR3 coding DNA: TGTGCCAGCAGCCAAGATCGGGGCTACAATGAGCAGTTCTTC. Protein: CASSQDRGYNEQFF.

This rearrangement joins TRBV4-3 to TRBJ2-7; 7 bases are shared with TRBD1. The CDR3 length is 16 residues. With 0 bases clipped from V and 1 base from J, the junction kept 6 bases outside the gene matches. CDR1 LGHNA and CDR2 YSLEER come from the germline V gene. CDR3 sequence reads: CASSQDRGQPSYEQYF. In DNA, the CDR3 is TGCGCCAGCAGCCAAGATAGGGGACAGCCGTCCTACGAGCAGTACTTC.

The V and J genes are TRBV18 and TRBJ2-3; TRBD2 is a possible D gene (7 bases). Germline loops: CDR1 KGHSH, CDR2 LQKENI. This CDR3 region has 15 residues. Trimming took 1 base from V and 6 from J, leaving 14 bases between them. CDR3 nucleotides: TGTGCCAGCTCACCACGGGGGGGGCCTGGGGATACGCAGTATTTT. Its protein is CASSPRGGPGDTQYF. Based on the CDR3 plus reference TRBV18 and TRBJ2-3, the full variable domain is NAGVMQNPRHLVRRRGQEARLRCSPMKGHSHVYWYRQLPEEGLKFMVYLQKENIIDESGMPKERFSAEFPKEGPSILRIQQVVRGDSAAYFCASSPRGGPGDTQYFGPGTRLTVL.

J is TRBJ2-7 and V is TRBV15; TRBD1 agrees at 10 bases. The length of the CDR3 is 14 residues. V lost 6 bases to trimming and J lost 7 bases; unmatched junction nucleotides: 9. Germline-derived CDR1 and CDR2 are LNHNV and YYDKDF (reference sequence). The CDR3 DNA sequence: TGTGCCACCAGGGGGACAGGGGCCTCTGGGGAGCAGTACTTC. Its protein is CATRGTGASGEQYF.

The CDR3 region is CATSRGVGRSGANVLTF. The DNA for the CDR3 is TGTGCCACCAGCAGAGGGGTAGGGAGGTCTGGGGCCAACGTCCTGACTTTC. The chain uses TRBV15 and TRBJ2-6; D is perhaps TRBD2 (6 bases). The CDR3 consists of 17 residues. Germline-derived CDR1 and CDR2 are LNHNV and YYDKDF (reference sequence). The V and J ends lost 1 base and 1 base respectively, with 11 bases between them. Complete variable domain (other parts from reference TRBV15 and TRBJ2-6): DAMVIQNPRYQVTQFGKPVTLSCSQTLNHNVMYWYQQKSSQAPKLLFHYYDKDFNNEADTPDNFQSRRPNTSFCFLDIRSPGLGDTAMYLCATSRGVGRSGANVLTFGAGSRLTVL.

The chain links TRBV27 to TRBJ2-7; 9 bases map to TRBD1. Per the germline V gene, CDR1 is MNHEY and CDR2 is SMNVEV (reference sequence). V lost 6 bases to trimming and J lost 1 base; unmatched junction nucleotides: 4. The CDR3 spans 14 residues. The CDR3 sequence is CASRGQGTSYEQYF. Written as DNA, the CDR3 is TGTGCCAGCAGGGGACAGGGTACATCCTACGAGCAGTACTTC.

The chain is built from TRBV6-5 and TRBJ2-5; a weak D match, TRBD2 (5 bases). The CDR3 has 15 amino acids. Germline V gene lookup returns CDR1 MNHEY and CDR2 SVGAGI. Trimming took off 5 bases at V and 1 base at J, with 14 bases between the two ends. DNA for the CDR3: TGTGCCAGCAGTCCCGCCTCCGGGATCCAAGAGACCCAGTACTTC. It encodes CASSPASGIQETQYF.

The chain recombines TRBV7-6 with TRBJ1-5, with a possible D match to TRBD1 (5 bases). The V gene's germline CDR1 is SGHVS and CDR2 FNYEAQ. Trimming took off 5 bases at V and 5 bases at J, with 16 bases between the two ends. The CDR3 contains 15 residues. For the CDR3, the DNA is TGTGCCAGCAGCGCCCTCGGAGGGGATCATCAGCCCCAGCATTTT. This translates into CASSALGGDHQPQHF.

This clone was seen only once. The V and J genes are TRBV6-5 and TRBJ1-1; 7 nucleotides line up with TRBD1. Germline assignment: CDR1 MNHEY and CDR2 SVGAGI. The CDR3 consists of 13 residues. V was pared by 7 bases and J by 4 bases, with 6 bases of the junction left unmatched. CDR3: CASTRGLTTEAFF. Here the CDR3 DNA reads TGTGCCAGCACTAGGGGGCTGACCACTGAAGCTTTCTTT.

This chain joins TRBV27 and TRBJ2-1; TRBD2 agrees at 11 bases. Trimming took 5 bases from V and 12 from J; bases not matched to a gene: 12. The CDR3 sequence is 15 residues long. Per germline, CDR1 MNHEY and CDR2 SMNVEV (reference sequence). CDR3 sequence reads: CASSTYGTSGSGQFF. CDR3 nucleotides: TGTGCCAGCAGTACTTATGGGACTAGCGGTTCAGGGCAGTTCTTC.

In this sample, this clone turned up many times. The chain employs TRBV5-1 and TRBJ1-5; TRBD1 aligns across 8 bases. Germline lookup yields CDR1 SGHRS and CDR2 YFSETQ. This CDR3 spans 13 amino acids. The junction had 6 bases not matched to a gene; V was cut back by 4 bases and J by 9 bases. Here the CDR3 reads CASSRTGRGPQHF. The CDR3 nucleotides are TGCGCCAGCAGCCGGACAGGGCGCGGGCCCCAGCATTTT.

For this clone: Other nucleotide sequences in the sample specify the same CDR3. CDR3 DNA sequence: TGTGCCAGCAGCCCGGGACTAGCGCTTAGCACAGATACGCAGTATTTT. Amino acid sequence: CASSPGLALSTDTQYF. This sequence joins TRBV25-1 and TRBJ2-3, with TRBD2 identical over 10 bases. From germline, CDR1 is MGHDK and CDR2 SYGVNS. V was clipped by 6 bases and J by 0 bases; unmatched bases: 6. The CDR3 contains 16 residues.

The CDR3 sequence is CASSQPGQEGGYTF. CDR3 DNA: TGTGCCAGCAGCCAACCGGGACAGGAGGGTGGCTACACCTTC. The chain recombines TRBV4-2 with TRBJ1-2, with 8 nucleotides matching TRBD1. Germline V gives CDR1 LGHNA, CDR2 YNFKEQ. Germline trimming cut 2 bases from V and 7 bases from J; bases unmatched to any gene: 6. CDR3 size: 14 residues.